Listed below are T cell receptor beta chains from one sample, sequenced in a study of regulatory T cells in long-lasting Graves disease. TCRdb reanalysed the multiplex PCR reads using MiXCR and keeps one entry per CDR3 protein. The sample carries a few hundred thousand distinct CDR3 sequences, about 16% recorded once. This specimen consisted of peripheral blood mononuclear cells (PBMCs), obtained at new diagnosis, from a patient treated with antithyroid drugs. The source of these receptors is a female donor with Graves disease. Each CDR3 is given without its conserved first and last residue. Part of the rows lack a size; the others show once, few, many or a class for expanded clones.

TRBV6-2/TRBV6-3,-,TRBJ2-3,ASSYGLAGKDTQY
TRBV12-3/TRBV12-4,-,TRBJ2-7,ASSFWTAESYEQY
TRBV20-1,many,TRBJ2-5,SAWRETQY
TRBV20-1,many,TRBJ1-1,SAGRDIGEAF
TRBV7-3,many,TRBJ2-3,ASSIQGPGQGTDTQY
TRBV10-2,many,TRBJ1-3,ASRDSGADTIY
TRBV19,many,TRBJ1-5,ASRGSPSNQPQH
TRBV7-9,many,TRBJ1-3,ASSPRDRPGNTIY
TRBV29-1,many,TRBJ1-3,SVQTSQSVSVTTIY
TRBV13,many,TRBJ2-7,ASSLEGSSYEQY
TRBV6-2/TRBV6-3,-,TRBJ1-5,ASSYSPVSNQPQH
TRBV6-5,many,TRBJ2-1,ASSYQDVYNEQF
TRBV12-3/TRBV12-4,many,TRBJ1-2,ASSLSSGYGYT
TRBV7-9,many,TRBJ2-5,ASSLVGERTFQY
TRBV7-9,-,TRBJ2-1,ASSFADNEQF
TRBV29-1,many,TRBJ1-2,SARAGDGYT
TRBV7-2,many,TRBJ1-4,ASSPRDSYEKLF
TRBV28,-,-,ASSPGEDYEQY
TRBV7-2,-,TRBJ2-3,ASSLAAIADTQY
TRBV12-3/TRBV12-4,many,TRBJ1-5,ASRTGGPNQPQH
TRBV6-2/TRBV6-3,many,TRBJ2-7,ASSYSTGGPYEQY
TRBV3-1,many,TRBJ2-1,ASSQEDGNEQF
TRBV9,few,TRBJ1-3,ASGVAASSGNTIY
TRBV3-1,many,TRBJ2-3,ASSPIGAASTDTQY
TRBV5-6,once,TRBJ1-5,ASSYSHLSPQH
TRBV28,many,TRBJ1-6,ASSHPGTGGNSPLH
TRBV7-9,many,TRBJ2-7,ASSPGGQNYEQY
TRBV28,many,TRBJ2-7,ASSFPGNYYEQY
TRBV7-2,many,TRBJ2-5,ASSFDRGPGETQY
TRBV9,many,TRBJ2-2,ASSVGGELTGELF
TRBV5-1,once,TRBJ2-3,ASSALRSGSFTDTQY
TRBV24-1,many,TRBJ1-1,ATSDSGHRDTEAF
TRBV3-1,many,TRBJ2-1,ASTTRLAGDNEQF
TRBV4-1,many,TRBJ2-3,ASSPRGPPGDTQY
TRBV6-1,few,TRBJ2-3,ASSDMAENTDTQY
TRBV24-1,few,TRBJ2-1,ATSDLWVDEQF
TRBV15,many,TRBJ1-4,ATSSSPGRGVDEKLF
TRBV11-2,-,TRBJ1-6,ASSSIGTGDSPLH
TRBV7-2,many,TRBJ2-7,ASSLGRSRGEQY
TRBV20-1,many,TRBJ2-5,SAVRDREETQY
TRBV29-1,many,TRBJ2-7,SAKGIGFYEQY
TRBV6-1,many,TRBJ1-5,ASSEEGVPTQPQH